This record looks at one T cell receptor beta chain sequence and its context. Its antigen is not identified. This sample stems from a study of T cell responses to AZD1222 COVID-19 vaccine. Across the whole study: Second-dose intervals of approximately 4 or approximately 12 weeks were pooled.

CDR1 is SGHDN and CDR2 is FVKESK in the germline V gene. The V gene lost 4 bases and the J gene lost 4 bases, with 16 bases spanning the gap. This CDR3 has 15 residues. Profiled with immunoSEQ multiplex PCR; TCRdb holds only in-frame clones, not every one. The repertoire holds 150,000 to 200,000 clones, with 90% to 95% as singletons. Study conclusions and caveats: Epitopes outside B.1.351 and B.1.1.7 mutated regions reportedly drew nearly half of spike TCRs. Females outnumbered males among donors, who were mostly white British; clonal diversity was possibly underestimated. Recipients of two AZD1222 doses showed rising Spike-specific TCR breadth and depth.

The sample consisted of peripheral blood, taken on day 0 of AZD1222 vaccination. This receptor was obtained from an adult in good health. The chain joins TRBV14 to TRBJ1-2; D uncertain. CDR3 nucleotide sequence: TGTGCCAGCAGCCGGCTCGACGCCGCAGGCTATGGCTACACCTTC. It is translated as CASSRLDAAGYGYTF.